A selection of T cell receptor beta chains follows, all from one sample in a study of cytomegalovirus exposure and HLA in healthy donors. Only in-frame clones appear in the TCRdb table, and some are missing; sequencing was by immunoSEQ multiplex PCR. In the table there are roughly 140,000 clones, 64% of which are singletons. Source material: PBMCs. The receptor source for this set is a woman in her 30s in good health and CMV-seropositive. CDR3s include the opening cysteine and the closing phenylalanine or tryptophan. The D gene is left open where the match is weak. Clone size is stated in some rows and not others, as once, few, many or a class when expanded.

CDR3 protein: CASSLDSNTGELFF
CDR3 DNA: TGTGCCAGCAGCTTGGACAGCAACACCGGGGAGCTGTTTTTT
clone size: .
CDR3 length: 14
J gene: TRBJ2-2
D gene: .
V gene: TRBV7-9

CDR3 protein: CASSQGGSNQPQHF
CDR3 DNA: TGCGCCAGCAGCCAAGGAGGCAGCAATCAGCCCCAGCATTTT
clone size: .
CDR3 length: 14
J gene: TRBJ1-5
D gene: .
V gene: TRBV4-1

CDR3 protein: CASSLTSRVYEKLFF
CDR3 DNA: TGCGCCAGCAGCTTAACATCCCGGGTTTATGAAAAACTGTTTTTT
clone size: few
CDR3 length: 15
J gene: TRBJ1-4
D gene: .
V gene: TRBV5-1

CDR3 protein: CASSLYHDSQPQHF
CDR3 DNA: TGTGCCAGCAGCCTCTACCACGACAGTCAGCCCCAGCATTTT
clone size: .
CDR3 length: 14
J gene: TRBJ1-5
D gene: .
V gene: TRBV7-2

CDR3 protein: CASSWTGKNGYTF
CDR3 DNA: TGTGCCAGCTCCTGGACAGGGAAGAATGGCTACACCTTC
clone size: .
CDR3 length: 13
J gene: TRBJ1-2
D gene: TRBD1
V gene: TRBV25-1

CDR3 protein: CASSFPTGVGAEAFF
CDR3 DNA: TGTGCCAGCAGCTTTCCCACGGGGGTGGGCGCTGAAGCTTTCTTT
clone size: .
CDR3 length: 15
J gene: TRBJ1-1
D gene: .
V gene: TRBV7-9

CDR3 protein: CASNRGTLGRGTQYF
CDR3 DNA: TGCGCCAGCAATAGGGGCACACTCGGACGAGGGACCCAGTACTTC
clone size: .
CDR3 length: 15
J gene: TRBJ2-5
D gene: .
V gene: TRBV10-2

CDR3 protein: CASSVEVPGQPGNTIYF
CDR3 DNA: TGTGCCAGCAGCGTAGAAGTTCCGGGACAGCCTGGAAACACCATATATTTT
clone size: .
CDR3 length: 17
J gene: TRBJ1-3
D gene: TRBD1
V gene: TRBV9

CDR3 protein: CASSYSRTGELFF
CDR3 DNA: TGTGCCAGCAGTTACTCCCGTACTGGGGAGCTGTTTTTT
clone size: .
CDR3 length: 13
J gene: TRBJ2-2
D gene: .
V gene: TRBV6-5

CDR3 protein: CASSAAGELFF
CDR3 DNA: TGTGCCAGCAGTGCGGCCGGGGAGCTGTTTTTT
clone size: few
CDR3 length: 11
J gene: TRBJ2-2
D gene: .
V gene: TRBV2

CDR3 protein: CASRGGAGYNEQFF
CDR3 DNA: TGTGCCAGCCGCGGGGGGGCGGGGTACAATGAGCAGTTCTTC
clone size: .
CDR3 length: 14
J gene: TRBJ2-1
D gene: TRBD2
V gene: TRBV7-9

CDR3 protein: CATSREPENSPLHF
CDR3 DNA: TGTGCCACCAGCAGAGAGCCGGAGAATTCACCCCTCCACTTT
clone size: few
CDR3 length: 14
J gene: TRBJ1-6
D gene: .
V gene: TRBV15

CDR3 protein: CASRGASGTDTQYF
CDR3 DNA: TGTGCCAGCAGAGGGGCGAGCGGCACAGATACGCAGTATTTT
clone size: .
CDR3 length: 14
J gene: TRBJ2-3
D gene: .
V gene: TRBV5-4

CDR3 protein: CASSITDTNYGYPF
CDR3 DNA: TGTGCCAGCAGTATAACGGACACCAACTATGGCTACCCCTTC
clone size: .
CDR3 length: 14
J gene: TRBJ1-2
D gene: .
V gene: TRBV6-1

CDR3 protein: CASSQVYGNTEAFF
CDR3 DNA: TGTGCCAGCAGCCAAGTGTACGGGAACACTGAAGCTTTCTTT
clone size: .
CDR3 length: 14
J gene: TRBJ1-1
D gene: .
V gene: TRBV14

CDR3 protein: CASSGQGTSYEQYF
CDR3 DNA: TGTGCCAGCAGCGGACAGGGGACTTCCTACGAGCAGTACTTC
clone size: once
CDR3 length: 14
J gene: TRBJ2-7
D gene: TRBD1
V gene: TRBV11-3

CDR3 protein: CASSLIPALRKTQYF
CDR3 DNA: TGTGCCAGCAGTTTAATCCCAGCGCTGAGAAAGACCCAGTACTTC
clone size: .
CDR3 length: 15
J gene: TRBJ2-5
D gene: .
V gene: TRBV27

CDR3 protein: CASSLDLLTEAFF
CDR3 DNA: TGTGCCAGCAGCTTAGATCTTTTAACTGAAGCTTTCTTT
clone size: .
CDR3 length: 13
J gene: TRBJ1-1
D gene: .
V gene: TRBV7-6

CDR3 protein: CASRLAGETQYF
CDR3 DNA: TGTGCCAGCAGGCTAGCGGGAGAGACCCAGTACTTC
clone size: few
CDR3 length: 12
J gene: TRBJ2-5
D gene: TRBD2
V gene: TRBV2

CDR3 protein: CASSPRQGAVGELFF
CDR3 DNA: TGTGCTAGCAGCCCACGCCAGGGGGCTGTCGGGGAGCTGTTTTTT
clone size: .
CDR3 length: 15
J gene: TRBJ2-2
D gene: TRBD1
V gene: TRBV7-7

CDR3 protein: CAISSLQGSYEQYF
CDR3 DNA: TGTGCCATCAGTTCCCTCCAGGGCTCCTACGAGCAGTACTTC
clone size: .
CDR3 length: 14
J gene: TRBJ2-7
D gene: .
V gene: TRBV10-3

CDR3 protein: CASRGQTNEKLFF
CDR3 DNA: TGTGCCAGCAGAGGACAAACTAATGAAAAACTGTTTTTT
clone size: .
CDR3 length: 13
J gene: TRBJ1-4
D gene: .
V gene: TRBV6-5

CDR3 protein: CASSEGLGRGSAEKLFF
CDR3 DNA: TGTGCCAGCAGTGAAGGTCTTGGCAGAGGTTCGGCGGAAAAACTGTTTTTT
clone size: .
CDR3 length: 17
J gene: TRBJ1-4
D gene: .
V gene: TRBV25-1

CDR3 protein: CASGKQGKNTGELFF
CDR3 DNA: TGCGCCAGCGGGAAACAGGGGAAAAACACCGGGGAGCTGTTTTTT
clone size: few
CDR3 length: 15
J gene: TRBJ2-2
D gene: TRBD1
V gene: TRBV4-1

CDR3 protein: CASSLRLAGGVTDTQYF
CDR3 DNA: TGTGCCAGCAGTCTAAGACTAGCGGGGGGCGTCACAGATACGCAGTATTTT
clone size: .
CDR3 length: 17
J gene: TRBJ2-3
D gene: TRBD2
V gene: TRBV28

CDR3 protein: CASSLLAGGITDTQYF
CDR3 DNA: TGTGCCAGCAGCTTGTTAGCGGGAGGGATAACAGATACGCAGTATTTT
clone size: few
CDR3 length: 16
J gene: TRBJ2-3
D gene: TRBD2
V gene: TRBV5-4

CDR3 protein: CASSRSGGDTGELFF
CDR3 DNA: TGCGCCAGCAGCAGGAGCGGGGGGGACACCGGGGAGCTGTTTTTT
clone size: .
CDR3 length: 15
J gene: TRBJ2-2
D gene: TRBD2
V gene: TRBV5-1

CDR3 protein: CASSQVPKETQYF
CDR3 DNA: TGTGCCAGCAGCCAAGTTCCCAAAGAGACCCAGTACTTC
clone size: .
CDR3 length: 13
J gene: TRBJ2-5
D gene: .
V gene: TRBV4-2

CDR3 protein: CASSPKQGDEKLFF
CDR3 DNA: TGTGCCAGCAGTCCAAAACAGGGAGATGAAAAACTGTTTTTT
clone size: once
CDR3 length: 14
J gene: TRBJ1-4
D gene: .
V gene: TRBV27

CDR3 protein: CASSPHTGLWRTGELFF
CDR3 DNA: TGTGCCAGCAGCCCCCACACAGGGCTATGGCGCACCGGGGAGCTGTTTTTT
clone size: .
CDR3 length: 17
J gene: TRBJ2-2
D gene: .
V gene: TRBV7-9

CDR3 protein: CASSLGQGPPTNEKLFF
CDR3 DNA: TGCGCCAGCAGCTTGGGACAGGGGCCCCCAACTAATGAAAAACTGTTTTTT
clone size: .
CDR3 length: 17
J gene: TRBJ1-4
D gene: TRBD1
V gene: TRBV5-1

CDR3 protein: CATSGQGGLETQYF
CDR3 DNA: TGCGCCACCTCGGGACAGGGGGGTCTCGAGACCCAGTACTTC
clone size: .
CDR3 length: 14
J gene: TRBJ2-5
D gene: TRBD1
V gene: TRBV5-1

CDR3 protein: CASSLGPPGLANTPELFF
CDR3 DNA: TGTGCCAGCAGCTTAGGTCCCCCGGGACTAGCGAACACCCCGGAGCTGTTTTTT
clone size: .
CDR3 length: 18
J gene: TRBJ2-2
D gene: TRBD2
V gene: TRBV7-6

CDR3 protein: CASSQDRGPGNEQFF
CDR3 DNA: TGCGCCAGCAGCCAAGATAGGGGTCCTGGAAATGAGCAGTTCTTC
clone size: .
CDR3 length: 15
J gene: TRBJ2-1
D gene: .
V gene: TRBV4-1

CDR3 protein: CASSLGLAIAKNIQYF
CDR3 DNA: TGCGCCAGCAGCTTGGGACTAGCGATAGCCAAAAACATTCAGTACTTC
clone size: .
CDR3 length: 16
J gene: TRBJ2-4
D gene: TRBD2
V gene: TRBV5-1

CDR3 protein: CASGPSTDTQYF
CDR3 DNA: TGTGCTAGTGGTCCTAGCACAGATACGCAGTATTTT
clone size: .
CDR3 length: 12
J gene: TRBJ2-3
D gene: .
V gene: TRBV12-5

CDR3 protein: CASSSGTYEQYF
CDR3 DNA: TGTGCCAGCAGCTCCGGGACCTACGAGCAGTACTTC
clone size: .
CDR3 length: 12
J gene: TRBJ2-7
D gene: .
V gene: TRBV7-8

CDR3 protein: CASSLTGGNTEAFF
CDR3 DNA: TGTGCCAGCAGCCTGACCGGAGGGAACACTGAAGCTTTCTTT
clone size: .
CDR3 length: 14
J gene: TRBJ1-1
D gene: .
V gene: TRBV7-9

CDR3 protein: CASSLVSQAVIDTEAFF
CDR3 DNA: TGCGCCAGCAGCTTGGTATCGCAGGCAGTGATAGACACTGAAGCTTTCTTT
clone size: .
CDR3 length: 17
J gene: TRBJ1-1
D gene: .
V gene: TRBV5-1

CDR3 protein: CASNPLGGTSQDTQYF
CDR3 DNA: TGTGCCAGCAACCCCCTTGGAGGGACTAGTCAAGATACGCAGTATTTT
clone size: .
CDR3 length: 16
J gene: TRBJ2-3
D gene: TRBD2
V gene: TRBV5-6

CDR3 protein: CASSRGRGTDTQYF
CDR3 DNA: TGTGCCAGCAGCCGCGGGAGGGGTACAGATACGCAGTATTTT
clone size: .
CDR3 length: 14
J gene: TRBJ2-3
D gene: TRBD2
V gene: TRBV7-8

CDR3 protein: CASSLGVSGANVLTF
CDR3 DNA: TGTGCCAGCAGCTTGGGCGTCTCTGGGGCCAACGTCCTGACTTTC
clone size: .
CDR3 length: 15
J gene: TRBJ2-6
D gene: .
V gene: TRBV5-6

CDR3 protein: CASSLETGYNSPLHF
CDR3 DNA: TGTGCCAGCTCACTAGAGACAGGGTATAATTCACCCCTCCACTTT
clone size: .
CDR3 length: 15
J gene: TRBJ1-6
D gene: TRBD1
V gene: TRBV18

CDR3 protein: CASKDYGNTIYF
CDR3 DNA: TGTGCCAGCAAGGACTACGGAAACACCATATATTTT
clone size: .
CDR3 length: 12
J gene: TRBJ1-3
D gene: .
V gene: TRBV7-6

CDR3 protein: CASSQDRNTGELFF
CDR3 DNA: TGCGCCAGCAGCCAAGACCGGAACACCGGGGAGCTGTTTTTT
clone size: .
CDR3 length: 14
J gene: TRBJ2-2
D gene: .
V gene: TRBV4-1

CDR3 protein: CSVAGTGGSYEQYF
CDR3 DNA: TGCAGCGTGGCCGGGACAGGGGGCTCCTACGAGCAGTACTTC
clone size: once
CDR3 length: 14
J gene: TRBJ2-7
D gene: TRBD1
V gene: TRBV29-1

CDR3 protein: CAWTGSGATQYF
CDR3 DNA: TGTGCCTGGACAGGGAGCGGGGCGACTCAGTACTTC
clone size: .
CDR3 length: 12
J gene: TRBJ2-4
D gene: TRBD2
V gene: TRBV30

CDR3 protein: CASSLDATGVYEQYF
CDR3 DNA: TGTGCCAGCAGCTTGGACGCGACAGGGGTTTACGAGCAGTACTTC
clone size: few
CDR3 length: 15
J gene: TRBJ2-7
D gene: TRBD1
V gene: TRBV5-4

CDR3 protein: CASSDTPATSGNTIYF
CDR3 DNA: TGCGCCAGCAGCGACACTCCGGCAACCTCTGGAAACACCATATATTTT
clone size: .
CDR3 length: 16
J gene: TRBJ1-3
D gene: .
V gene: TRBV5-1

CDR3 protein: CASSLQKNTEAFF
CDR3 DNA: TGTGCCAGCAGCTTGCAAAAGAACACTGAAGCTTTCTTT
clone size: .
CDR3 length: 13
J gene: TRBJ1-1
D gene: .
V gene: TRBV5-5

CDR3 protein: CASSSMKQGRVTYEQYF
CDR3 DNA: TGCGCCAGCAGCTCAATGAAGCAGGGAAGGGTCACCTACGAGCAGTACTTC
clone size: .
CDR3 length: 17
J gene: TRBJ2-7
D gene: .
V gene: TRBV5-1